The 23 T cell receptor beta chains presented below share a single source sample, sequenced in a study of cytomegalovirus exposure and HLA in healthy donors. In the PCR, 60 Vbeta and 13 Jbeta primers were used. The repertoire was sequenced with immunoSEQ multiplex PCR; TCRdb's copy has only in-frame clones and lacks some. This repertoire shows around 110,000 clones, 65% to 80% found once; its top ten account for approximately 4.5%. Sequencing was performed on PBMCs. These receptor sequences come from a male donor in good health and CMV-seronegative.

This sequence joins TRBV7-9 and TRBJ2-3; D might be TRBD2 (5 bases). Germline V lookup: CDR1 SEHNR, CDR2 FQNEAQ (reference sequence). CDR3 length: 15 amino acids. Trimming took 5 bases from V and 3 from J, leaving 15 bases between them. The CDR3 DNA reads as TGTGCCAGCAGCCCCGGGGTGGGAATAACAGATACGCAGTATTTT. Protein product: CASSPGVGITDTQYF.

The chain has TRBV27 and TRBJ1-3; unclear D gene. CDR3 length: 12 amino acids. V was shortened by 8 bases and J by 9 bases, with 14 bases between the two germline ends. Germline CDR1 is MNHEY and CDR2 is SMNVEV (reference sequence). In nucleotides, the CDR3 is TGTGCCAGCGGGCCGAGCGGTGCCACCATATATTTT. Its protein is CASGPSGATIYF.

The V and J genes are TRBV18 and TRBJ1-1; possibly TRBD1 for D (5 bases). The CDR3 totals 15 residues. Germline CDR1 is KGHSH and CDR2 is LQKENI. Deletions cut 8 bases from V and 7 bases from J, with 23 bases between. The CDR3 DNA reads TGTGCCAGCACCACCGGGCCCCCGGGGGATAATGAAGCTTTCTTT. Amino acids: CASTTGPPGDNEAFF.

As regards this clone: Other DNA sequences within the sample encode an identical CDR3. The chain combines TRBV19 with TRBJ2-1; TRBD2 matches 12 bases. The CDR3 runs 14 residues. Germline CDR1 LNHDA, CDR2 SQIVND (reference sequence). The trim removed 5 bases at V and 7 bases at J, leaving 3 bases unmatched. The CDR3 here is CASSPGTSGNEQFF. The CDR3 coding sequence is TGTGCCAGTAGTCCAGGGACTAGCGGGAATGAGCAGTTCTTC.

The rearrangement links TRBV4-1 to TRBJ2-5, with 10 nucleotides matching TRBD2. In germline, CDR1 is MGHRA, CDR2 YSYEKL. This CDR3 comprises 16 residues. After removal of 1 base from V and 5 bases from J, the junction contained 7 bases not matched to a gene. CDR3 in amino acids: CASSQGPSGRPETQYF. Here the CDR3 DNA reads TGCGCCAGCAGCCAAGGTCCTAGCGGGAGACCTGAGACCCAGTACTTC.

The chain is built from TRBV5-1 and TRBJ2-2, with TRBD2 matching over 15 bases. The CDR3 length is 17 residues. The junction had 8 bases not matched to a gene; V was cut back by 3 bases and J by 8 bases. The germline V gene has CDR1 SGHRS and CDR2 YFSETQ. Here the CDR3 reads CASSCGTSGRYQGELFF. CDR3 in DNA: TGCGCCAGCAGCTGCGGGACTAGCGGGAGGTATCAGGGGGAGCTGTTTTTT.

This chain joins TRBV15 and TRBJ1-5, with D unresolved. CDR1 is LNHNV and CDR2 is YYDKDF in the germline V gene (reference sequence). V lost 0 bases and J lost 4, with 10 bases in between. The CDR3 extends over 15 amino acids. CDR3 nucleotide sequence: TGTGCCACCAGCAGAGATAGGAACAGAAATCAGCCCCAGCATTTT. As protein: CATSRDRNRNQPQHF. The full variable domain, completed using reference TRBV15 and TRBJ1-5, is DAMVIQNPRYQVTQFGKPVTLSCSQTLNHNVMYWYQQKSSQAPKLLFHYYDKDFNNEADTPDNFQSRRPNTSFCFLDIRSPGLGDTAMYLCATSRDRNRNQPQHFGDGTRLSIL.

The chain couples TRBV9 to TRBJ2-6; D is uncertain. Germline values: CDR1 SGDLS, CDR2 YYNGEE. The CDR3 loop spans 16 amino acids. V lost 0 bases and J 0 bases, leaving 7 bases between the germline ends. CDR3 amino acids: CASSVGHSSGANVLTF. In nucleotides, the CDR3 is TGTGCCAGCAGCGTAGGACACAGCTCTGGGGCCAACGTCCTGACTTTC.

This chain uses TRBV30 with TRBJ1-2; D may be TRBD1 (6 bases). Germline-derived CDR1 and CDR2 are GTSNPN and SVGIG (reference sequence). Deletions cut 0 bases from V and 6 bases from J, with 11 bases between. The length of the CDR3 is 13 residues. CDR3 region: CAWSVRAGDGYTF. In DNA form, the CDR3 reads TGTGCCTGGAGTGTACGCGCAGGGGATGGCTACACCTTC.

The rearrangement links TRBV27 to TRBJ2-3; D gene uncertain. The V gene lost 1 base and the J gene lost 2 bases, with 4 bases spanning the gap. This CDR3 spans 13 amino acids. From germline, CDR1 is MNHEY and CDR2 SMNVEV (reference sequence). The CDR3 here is CASSLFSTDTQYF. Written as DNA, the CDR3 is TGTGCCAGCAGTTTATTCTCCACAGATACGCAGTATTTT.

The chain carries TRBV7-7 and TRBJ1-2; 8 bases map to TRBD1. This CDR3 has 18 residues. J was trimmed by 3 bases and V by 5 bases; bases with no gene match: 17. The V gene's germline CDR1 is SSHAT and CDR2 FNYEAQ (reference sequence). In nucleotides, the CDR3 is TGTGCCAGCAGCCGTAGCGGCCTCACAGGGGGGATACACTATGGCTACACCTTC. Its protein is CASSRSGLTGGIHYGYTF.

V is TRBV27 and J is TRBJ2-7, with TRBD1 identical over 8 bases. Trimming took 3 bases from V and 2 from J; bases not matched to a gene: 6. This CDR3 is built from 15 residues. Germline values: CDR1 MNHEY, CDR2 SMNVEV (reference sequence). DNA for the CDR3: TGTGCCAGCAGTTTGTCAGGACAGGGTACCTACGAGCAGTACTTC. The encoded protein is CASSLSGQGTYEQYF.

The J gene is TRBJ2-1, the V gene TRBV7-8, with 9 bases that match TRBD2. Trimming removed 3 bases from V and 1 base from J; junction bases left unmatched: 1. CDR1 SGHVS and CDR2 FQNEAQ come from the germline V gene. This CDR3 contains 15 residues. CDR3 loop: CASSFSGSSYNEQFF. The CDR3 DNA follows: TGTGCCAGCAGCTTTAGCGGGAGTTCCTACAATGAGCAGTTCTTC.

CDR3 amino acids: CASSRTRLRDYGYTF. In DNA form, the CDR3 reads TGCGCCAGCAGCCGGACCAGGTTGAGGGACTATGGCTACACCTTC. V and J are TRBV4-1 and TRBJ1-2; D unclear. V was clipped by 4 bases and J by 3 bases, with 15 bases between them. Germline V gene data show CDR1 as MGHRA and CDR2 as YSYEKL. The CDR3 extends over 15 amino acids.

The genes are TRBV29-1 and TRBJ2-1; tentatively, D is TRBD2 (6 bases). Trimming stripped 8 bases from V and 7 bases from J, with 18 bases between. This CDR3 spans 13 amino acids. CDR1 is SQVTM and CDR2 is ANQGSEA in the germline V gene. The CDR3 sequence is CSSTGSSINEQFF. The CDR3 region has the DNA TGCAGCTCAACCGGGAGTTCGATAAATGAGCAGTTCTTC.

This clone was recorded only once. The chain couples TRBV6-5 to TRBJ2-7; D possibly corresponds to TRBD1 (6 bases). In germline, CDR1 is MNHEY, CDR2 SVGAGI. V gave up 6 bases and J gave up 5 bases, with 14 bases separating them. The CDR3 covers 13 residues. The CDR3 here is CASRGWKGDEQYF. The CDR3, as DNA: TGTGCCAGCAGGGGATGGAAGGGGGACGAGCAGTACTTC.

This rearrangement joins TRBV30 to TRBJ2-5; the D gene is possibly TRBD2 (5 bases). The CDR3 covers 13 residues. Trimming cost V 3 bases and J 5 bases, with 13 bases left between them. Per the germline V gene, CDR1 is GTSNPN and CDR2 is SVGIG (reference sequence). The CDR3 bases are TGTGCCTGGAGCACCAGGTCGGGGGAGACCCAGTACTTC. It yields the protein CAWSTRSGETQYF.

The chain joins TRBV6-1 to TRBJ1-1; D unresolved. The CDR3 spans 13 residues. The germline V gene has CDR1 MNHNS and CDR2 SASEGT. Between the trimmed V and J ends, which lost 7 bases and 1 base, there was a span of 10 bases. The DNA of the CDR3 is TGTGCCAGCATTTCTTTCCCGAACACTGAAGCTTTCTTT. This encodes CASISFPNTEAFF.

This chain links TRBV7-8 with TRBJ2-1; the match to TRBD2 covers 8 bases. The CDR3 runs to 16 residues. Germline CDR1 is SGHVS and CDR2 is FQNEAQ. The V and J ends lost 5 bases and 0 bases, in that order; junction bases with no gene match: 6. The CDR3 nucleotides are TGTGCCAGCAGCCCGACGACTAGCGCCTCCTACAATGAGCAGTTCTTC. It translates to CASSPTTSASYNEQFF.

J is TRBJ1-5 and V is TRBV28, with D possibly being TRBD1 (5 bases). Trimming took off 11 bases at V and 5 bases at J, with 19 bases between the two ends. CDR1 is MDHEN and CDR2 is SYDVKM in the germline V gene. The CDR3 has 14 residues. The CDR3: CAATSKGADQPQHF. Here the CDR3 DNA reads TGTGCCGCAACATCTAAAGGGGCGGATCAGCCCCAGCATTTT.

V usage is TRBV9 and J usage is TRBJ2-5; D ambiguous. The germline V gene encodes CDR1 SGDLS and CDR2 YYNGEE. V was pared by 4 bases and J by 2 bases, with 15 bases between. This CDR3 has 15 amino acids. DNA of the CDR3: TGTGCCAGCAGCTCCTACCTCGGCGGTCAAGAGACCCAGTACTTC. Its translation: CASSSYLGGQETQYF.

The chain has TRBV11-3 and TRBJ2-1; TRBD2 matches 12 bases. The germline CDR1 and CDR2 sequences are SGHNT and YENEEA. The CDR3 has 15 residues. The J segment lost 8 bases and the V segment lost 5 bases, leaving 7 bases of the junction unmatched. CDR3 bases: TGTGCCAGCAGCCCCCGACTAGCGGGAGCCTATGAGCAGTTCTTC. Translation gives CASSPRLAGAYEQFF.

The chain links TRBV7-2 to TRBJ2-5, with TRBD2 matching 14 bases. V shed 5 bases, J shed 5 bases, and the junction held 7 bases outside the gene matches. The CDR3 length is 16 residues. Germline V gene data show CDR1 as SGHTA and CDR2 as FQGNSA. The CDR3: CASSPSGTSGSETQYF. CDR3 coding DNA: TGTGCCAGCAGCCCCTCCGGGACTAGCGGGAGTGAGACCCAGTACTTC.